The 21 T cell receptor beta chains presented below share a single source sample, sequenced in a study of blood T cell repertoires in COVID-19. Here immunoSEQ multiplex PCR was the method, and the copy in TCRdb shows in-frame clones only, minus some. The profile shows around 65,000 clones, 85% of them singletons. Sequenced sample: peripheral blood. The receptors were sampled from a man between 65 and 85 years old with acute or convalescent COVID-19.

This chain links TRBV11-2 with TRBJ1-2, with TRBD1 matching over 7 bases. V shed 5 bases and J 4 bases; nucleotides not matched to a gene: 10. The germline V gene encodes CDR1 SGHAT and CDR2 FQNNGV. The length of the CDR3 is 15 residues. DNA of the CDR3: TGTGCCAGCAGCCTATTGGGGCCAGGGGGCTATGGCTACACCTTC. It specifies CASSLLGPGGYGYTF.

V usage is TRBV5-1 and J usage is TRBJ1-5; 8 nucleotides align to TRBD1. Germline trimming cut 4 bases from V and 4 bases from J; bases unmatched to any gene: 10. This CDR3 region has 16 residues. Germline CDR1 is SGHRS and CDR2 is YFSETQ. The CDR3 loop is CASSPEGGQGNQPQHF. In DNA form, the CDR3 reads TGCGCCAGCAGCCCTGAAGGTGGACAGGGAAATCAGCCCCAGCATTTT.

The chain carries TRBV24-1 and TRBJ2-7; 9 bases map to TRBD1. This CDR3 has 14 residues. Trimming took 7 bases from V and 1 from J; bases not matched to a gene: 4. Germline CDR1 KGHDR, CDR2 SFDVKD. Here the CDR3 reads CATRPGQGSYEQYF. CDR3 sequence (DNA): TGTGCCACCAGACCGGGACAGGGTTCCTACGAGCAGTACTTC.

The chain uses TRBV25-1 and TRBJ1-5, with 7 bases matching TRBD1. In germline, CDR1 is MGHDK, CDR2 SYGVNS. With V trimmed by 1 base and J by 9 bases, 6 bases remained unmatched. The CDR3 is 14 amino acids. The CDR3 sequence: CASSESRGELPQHF. CDR3 in DNA: TGTGCCAGCAGTGAATCCAGGGGGGAGCTGCCCCAGCATTTT.

The rearrangement links TRBV5-1 to TRBJ2-3; 8 nucleotides align to TRBD2. CDR3 length: 16 amino acids. The V gene end was trimmed by 0 bases and the J gene end by 5 bases; junction bases not matched to a gene: 8. From germline, CDR1 is SGHRS and CDR2 YFSETQ. The CDR3 sequence is CASSLANGGAGDTQYF. CDR3 coding DNA: TGCGCCAGCAGCTTGGCAAACGGGGGGGCCGGAGATACGCAGTATTTT.

A few counts support this clone. The chain links TRBV7-9 to TRBJ1-6; weak D call: TRBD1 (5 bases). Deletions cut 5 bases from V and 0 bases from J, with 14 bases between. Germline V lookup: CDR1 SEHNR, CDR2 FQNEAQ (reference sequence). This CDR3 has 17 residues. The CDR3 reads CASSHSGGRSYNSPLHF. In DNA form, the CDR3 reads TGTGCCAGCAGCCATTCGGGGGGACGCTCCTATAATTCACCCCTCCACTTT.

The chain recombines TRBV2 with TRBJ1-5, with 7 nucleotides matching TRBD1. Germline V lookup: CDR1 SNHLY, CDR2 FYNNEI. Trimming took 5 bases from V and 4 from J; bases not matched to a gene: 2. The CDR3 sequence is 13 residues long. The CDR3 spells CASSRDSNQPQHF. Written as DNA, the CDR3 is TGTGCCAGCAGTAGGGACAGTAATCAGCCCCAGCATTTT.

The chain links TRBV28 to TRBJ2-7, with 12 positions matching TRBD2. V was clipped by 3 bases and J by 2 bases; unmatched bases: 8. Germline CDR1 MDHEN, CDR2 SYDVKM. This CDR3 has 17 amino acids. Written as DNA, the CDR3 is TGTGCCAGCAGTTTTGTGGCTAGCGGGGGGGGAACCTACGAGCAGTACTTC. Translated, it gives CASSFVASGGGTYEQYF.

This chain links TRBV28 with TRBJ2-6; TRBD1 matches 11 bases. The trim removed 5 bases at V and 4 bases at J, leaving 10 bases unmatched. The CDR3 is 18 amino acids. CDR1 and CDR2 from the germline V gene are MDHEN and SYDVKM. CDR3 bases: TGTGCCAGCAGTGGGTCAGGACAGGGGGCTTGGGGGGCCAACGTCCTGACTTTC. Residues: CASSGSGQGAWGANVLTF. Together with reference TRBV28 and TRBJ2-6, the CDR3 gives the full variable domain: DVKVTQSSRYLVKRTGEKVFLECVQDMDHENMFWYRQDPGLGLRLIYFSYDVKMKEKGDIPEGYSVSREKKERFSLILESASTNQTSMYLCASSGSGQGAWGANVLTFGAGSRLTVL.

The V call is TRBV11-2, the J call TRBJ2-7; tentative D call: TRBD2 (7 bases). The CDR3 extends over 15 amino acids. The V gene's germline CDR1 is SGHAT and CDR2 FQNNGV. V dropped 6 bases and J dropped 4 bases, with 19 bases sitting between them. DNA for the CDR3: TGTGCCAGCAGTCCTAGTTCGGGGGGCTGGTACGAGCAGTACTTC. This translates into CASSPSSGGWYEQYF.

The chain employs TRBV6-5 and TRBJ1-5; D gene unclear. Between the trimmed V and J ends, which lost 0 bases and 7 bases, there was a span of 13 bases. Germline V gives CDR1 MNHEY, CDR2 SVGAGI. The CDR3 spans 15 residues. The CDR3 region is CASSYSPNPRQPQHF. The CDR3 nucleotides read TGTGCCAGCAGTTACTCACCAAACCCACGGCAGCCCCAGCATTTT.

This sequence joins TRBV2 and TRBJ2-3, with 9 positions matching TRBD1. V lost 6 bases and J lost 5; bases outside the gene matches: 9. This CDR3 contains 15 residues. Germline V gene lookup returns CDR1 SNHLY and CDR2 FYNNEI. The CDR3 is CASSPDRGGRDTQYF. CDR3 DNA: TGTGCCAGCAGCCCGGACAGGGGTGGGAGAGATACGCAGTATTTT.

The chain couples TRBV27 to TRBJ1-6; D is possibly TRBD1 (6 bases). The CDR3 sequence is 14 residues long. The germline V and J ends were trimmed by 6 bases and 11 bases, with 17 bases remaining between them. CDR1 and CDR2 (germline): MNHEY, SMNVEV (reference sequence). Written as DNA, the CDR3 is TGTGCCAGCAGATCTACTACAGGGCCTCCACCCCTCCACTTT. This encodes CASRSTTGPPPLHF.

The J gene is TRBJ2-3, the V gene TRBV20-1, with D possibly being TRBD2 (5 bases). The CDR3 runs 13 residues. The V end was cut by 3 bases, the J end by 7 bases, with 14 bases between. CDR1 and CDR2 (germline): DFQATT, SNEGSKA (reference sequence). The CDR3 bases are TGCAGTGCTAGTTTGACACGGGGAAATACGCAGTATTTT. It yields the protein CSASLTRGNTQYF.

CDR3: CASRMGGVTEAFF. The CDR3 DNA reads as TGTGCCAGCCGGATGGGGGGGGTCACTGAAGCTTTCTTT. The rearrangement uses TRBV6-5 and TRBJ1-1; D is perhaps TRBD1 (5 bases). V gave up 8 bases and J gave up 4 bases, with 14 bases separating them. Germline CDR1 is MNHEY and CDR2 is SVGAGI. CDR3 size: 13 residues.

The gene calls are TRBV5-1 and TRBJ2-7; D may be TRBD1 (5 bases). The CDR3 has 13 amino acids. V was clipped by 5 bases and J by 2 bases, with 11 bases between them. The germline V gene encodes CDR1 SGHRS and CDR2 YFSETQ. The CDR3 region has the DNA TGCGCCAGCAGTAACGACAGACCCTACGAGCAGTACTTC. Residues: CASSNDRPYEQYF.

The CDR3 region has the DNA TGTGCCAGCAGCTTAAGGGGGCGGTACGAGCAGTACTTC. It yields the protein CASSLRGRYEQYF. The chain recombines TRBV7-2 with TRBJ2-7; 7 bases line up with TRBD1. Germline V gene data show CDR1 as SGHTA and CDR2 as FQGNSA. This CDR3 region has 13 residues. Trimming removed 2 bases from V and 4 bases from J; junction bases left unmatched: 2.

The sample holds one count of this clone. The chain employs TRBV10-3 and TRBJ2-3, with D possibly TRBD2 on 6 matching bases. Germline CDR1 reads ENHRY; CDR2 reads SYGVKD. The CDR3 is 15 residues long. Trimming removed 4 bases at V and 0 bases at J, with 11 bases between. CDR3 coding DNA: TGTGCCATCAGTGGAGGTAGCGGTAGCACAGATACGCAGTATTTT. This encodes CAISGGSGSTDTQYF.

The gene calls are TRBV6-5 and TRBJ2-1, with TRBD1 identical over 7 bases. CDR1 and CDR2 (germline): MNHEY, SVGAGI. The CDR3 covers 14 residues. Germline trimming cut 6 bases from V and 9 bases from J; bases unmatched to any gene: 11. In nucleotides, the CDR3 is TGTGCCAGCAGACTCCTCGACAGGGTTGGTGAGCAGTTCTTC. Its protein product is CASRLLDRVGEQFF.

The gene calls are TRBV5-1 and TRBJ1-3; D perhaps matches TRBD1 (6 bases). Germline lookup yields CDR1 SGHRS and CDR2 YFSETQ. The ends were cut back, 0 bases at V and 1 base at J, with 11 bases in the middle. CDR3 size: 16 residues. Written as DNA, the CDR3 is TGCGCCAGCAGCTTGGCCCCAGGACAGTCTGGAAACACCATATATTTT. Translation: CASSLAPGQSGNTIYF.

The chain couples TRBV2 to TRBJ2-1; 10 nucleotides agree with TRBD2. CDR3 length: 15 residues. From germline, CDR1 is SNHLY and CDR2 FYNNEI. V gave up 7 bases and J gave up 8 bases; unmatched junction bases: 11. CDR3 amino acids: CASTRGKRGGDEQFF. The DNA for the CDR3 is TGTGCCAGCACCCGGGGCAAGCGGGGGGGCGATGAGCAGTTCTTC.